What follows are 18 T cell receptor beta chains derived from one specimen sequenced in a study of CD4+ T cells in melanoma (dated by TCRdb to 2021 to 2024). Library generation was performed with the immunoSEQ multiplex PCR assay. TCRdb limited this immuneACCESS table to in-frame rearrangements with V and J called. A share of clones is missing; checked studies link under half to unresolved V genes, and the rest is unexplained. The sample table records thousands of clones; around half of these occur just once. Of the sample, about 16% falls within the top ten clones. Sequenced material: cells from a culture (not recorded whether cultured in vitro). Source of these receptors: a human donor with melanoma.

J is TRBJ2-5 and V is TRBV30; D is possibly TRBD1 (5 bases). V lost 1 base to trimming and J lost 1 base, with 10 bases between them. The CDR3 is 14 residues long. CDR1 and CDR2 from the germline V gene are GTSNPN and SVGIG (reference sequence). CDR3 in DNA: TGTGCCTGGAGTGGGGGCGTTTTCCAAGAGACCCAGTACTTC. Translated: CAWSGGVFQETQYF. The full variable domain, rest sourced from reference TRBV30 and TRBJ2-5, is SQTIHQWPATLVQPVGSPLSLECTVEGTSNPNLYWYRQAAGRGLQLLFYSVGIGQISSEVPQNLSASRPQDRQFILSSKKLLLSDSGFYLCAWSGGVFQETQYFGPGTRLLVL.

This clone has a handful of counts. The V and J genes are TRBV27 and TRBJ2-7; 8 bases fit TRBD2. Trimming removed 7 bases from V and 2 bases from J; junction bases left unmatched: 7. Germline CDR1 MNHEY, CDR2 SMNVEV (reference sequence). The CDR3 is made up of 14 amino acids. CDR3 coding DNA: TGTGCCAGCAAGTGGAGCGGGGGAACCTACGAGCAGTACTTC. This translates into CASKWSGGTYEQYF.

This chain links TRBV11-3 with TRBJ2-1; 11 bases agree with TRBD2. The V gene's germline CDR1 is SGHNT and CDR2 YENEEA. V lost 5 bases to trimming and J lost 2 bases; unmatched junction nucleotides: 5. The CDR3 spans 16 residues. The DNA of the CDR3 is TGTGCCAGCAGCGCCGTTAGCGGGGGGGCCTACAATGAGCAGTTCTTC. This gives the protein CASSAVSGGAYNEQFF.

The chain links TRBV2 to TRBJ2-1; D perhaps matches TRBD2 (7 bases). The CDR3 consists of 15 residues. Trimming cost V 7 bases and J 7 bases, with 20 bases left between them. Germline V gene lookup returns CDR1 SNHLY and CDR2 FYNNEI. CDR3 bases: TGTGCCAGCACAAGGGGGGGGACCACCCTTAATGAGCAGTTCTTC. The encoded protein is CASTRGGTTLNEQFF.

CDR3 in amino acids: CASSPDREETQYF. The CDR3 DNA follows: TGTGCCAGCAGCCCTGACAGGGAAGAGACCCAGTACTTC. The chain employs TRBV11-1 and TRBJ2-5; TRBD1 agrees at 7 bases. This CDR3 has 13 residues. J gave up 3 bases and V 5 bases, and 3 bases lay outside the gene matches. Germline values: CDR1 SGHAT, CDR2 FQDESV (reference sequence).

This chain joins TRBV5-6 and TRBJ1-2; the D is unclear. From germline, CDR1 is SGHDT and CDR2 YYEEEE. The CDR3 runs to 12 residues. Trimming removed 0 bases from V and 2 bases from J, with 2 bases in between. Here the CDR3 DNA reads TGTGCCAGCAGCTTGGTAAACTATGGCTACACCTTC. Translating gives CASSLVNYGYTF.

V usage is TRBV21-1 and J usage is TRBJ2-7. TRBV21-1 is noted as a pseudogene. This CDR3 contains 11 residues. The DNA for the CDR3 is TGTGCCAGCAGCAAAAACCGCGAGCAGTACTTC. Translating gives CASSKNREQYF.

The chain uses TRBV5-6 and TRBJ2-3, with 7 bases aligning to TRBD2. In germline, CDR1 is SGHDT, CDR2 YYEEEE. J was trimmed by 3 bases and V by 4 bases; bases with no gene match: 5. This CDR3 comprises 14 residues. The CDR3 DNA sequence: TGTGCCAGCAGCGAACGGACTAGGACAGATACGCAGTATTTT. Its translation is CASSERTRTDTQYF.

V gene TRBV27 combines with J gene TRBJ2-2, with D possibly matching TRBD1 (6 bases). CDR1 and CDR2 (germline): MNHEY, SMNVEV (reference sequence). This CDR3 comprises 16 residues. Trimming cost V 4 bases and J 1 base, with 13 bases left between them. In nucleotides, the CDR3 is TGTGCCAGCAGTTCGAGCGGACAGTTGAACACCGGGGAGCTGTTTTTT. It specifies CASSSSGQLNTGELFF.

The CDR3 spells CASSRDYLSYEQYF. For the CDR3, the DNA is TGTGCCTCGAGCCGGGACTACCTATCCTACGAGCAGTACTTC. The chain uses TRBV5-4 and TRBJ2-7, with 7 positions matching TRBD2. Germline V gene data show CDR1 as SGHNT and CDR2 as YYREEE (reference sequence). This CDR3 contains 14 residues. Trimming took 10 bases from V and 1 from J; bases not matched to a gene: 11.

This rearrangement joins TRBV30 to TRBJ1-5; TRBD1 might be the D (6 bases). Trimming stripped 7 bases from V and 7 bases from J, with 14 bases between. CDR1 GTSNPN and CDR2 SVGIG come from the germline V gene (reference sequence). This CDR3 has 12 residues. The CDR3 DNA is TGTGCCTACAGCACGGGGGCCCAGCCCCAGCATTTT. This codes for CAYSTGAQPQHF.

The chain has TRBV6-6 and TRBJ2-7; D is perhaps TRBD1 or TRBD2 (5 bases each). The germline V gene has CDR1 MNHNY and CDR2 SVGAGI (reference sequence). The CDR3 is made up of 13 amino acids. V was pared by 8 bases and J by 7 bases, with 18 bases between. The CDR3 DNA sequence: TGTGCCAGCGGGGCAGGGAGTCCGGGTGAGCAGTACTTC. Its translation is CASGAGSPGEQYF.

The CDR3 DNA is TGCGCCAGCAGCTTCGACTACAGGGCTGAGGAGCAGTTCTTC. Protein sequence: CASSFDYRAEEQFF. The V and J genes are TRBV5-1 and TRBJ2-1; D perhaps matches TRBD1 (6 bases). V was clipped by 2 bases and J by 10 bases, with 16 bases between them. CDR3 length: 14 amino acids. The germline gives CDR1 SGHRS, CDR2 YFSETQ.

The V and J genes are TRBV11-2 and TRBJ2-1; D gene unclear. With 3 bases removed from V and 2 bases from J, the gap between germline ends came to 8 bases. CDR1 is SGHAT, CDR2 FQNNGV, per germline. The CDR3 contains 14 residues. Here the CDR3 reads CASSFAGPYNEQFF. In DNA form, the CDR3 reads TGTGCCAGCAGCTTTGCAGGACCCTACAATGAGCAGTTCTTC.

The chain couples TRBV4-2 to TRBJ1-2; D unresolved. In germline, CDR1 is LGHNA, CDR2 YNFKEQ. The V gene lost 0 bases and the J gene lost 3 bases, with 11 bases spanning the gap. The CDR3 has 15 residues. CDR3 coding DNA: TGTGCCAGCAGCCAAGATTTGTCAGAGTACTATGGCTACACCTTC. Its translation is CASSQDLSEYYGYTF.

DNA of the CDR3: TGTGCCATCAGTGAGAACAATCAGCCCCAGCATTTT. It is translated as CAISENNQPQHF. The chain joins TRBV10-3 to TRBJ1-5; D is ambiguous. Germline V gene data show CDR1 as ENHRY and CDR2 as SYGVKD. With 2 bases removed from V and 3 bases from J, the gap between germline ends came to 2 bases. The CDR3 has 12 residues.

The table lists this clone with a count of one. Other DNA variants within this sample encode the same CDR3. V is TRBV6-5 and J is TRBJ2-2, with D unresolved. CDR3 length: 14 residues. CDR1 is MNHEY and CDR2 is SVGAGI in the germline V gene. V gave up 2 bases and J gave up 4 bases, with 8 bases separating them. Here the CDR3 DNA reads TGTGCCAGCAGTTACGATTCGGGCACCGGGGAGCTGTTTTTT. Protein: CASSYDSGTGELFF.

V usage is TRBV5-8 and J usage is TRBJ2-7; TRBD1 aligns across 7 bases. The J segment lost 2 bases and the V segment lost 8 bases, leaving 4 bases of the junction unmatched. The CDR3 is made up of 12 amino acids. Per germline, CDR1 SGHTS and CDR2 YDEGEE. The CDR3 region has the DNA TGTGCCAGTACGACAGGGACCTACGAGCAGTACTTC. Encoded protein: CASTTGTYEQYF. Supplemented by reference TRBV5-8 and TRBJ2-7, the full variable domain reads EAGVTQSPTHLIKTRGQQATLRCSPISGHTSVYWYQQALGLGLQFLLWYDEGEERNRGNFPPRFSGRQFPNYSSELNVNALELEDSALYLCASTTGTYEQYFGPGTRLTVT.